These 20 T cell receptor beta chains were sequenced from one sample in a study of blood T cells in healthy people across ages. The authors ran a second PCR of roughly 6 to 12 cycles using a sample-barcoded 5' primer and a J-beta primer mix. From the 5' RACE reads, TCRdb called clonotypes with MiXCR, one entry per CDR3 protein. Altogether some 1.4 million distinct CDR3 sequences are present, approximately 40% being singletons, with the ten largest covering roughly 7.9%. The specimen was blood. The receptors stem from a young woman in good health.

In this sample, this clonotype turned up a few times. This chain joins TRBV2 and TRBJ1-1, with D unclear. The CDR3 contains 13 residues. Per the germline V gene, CDR1 is SNHLY and CDR2 is FYNNEI. Trimming shortened V by 4 bases and J by 1 base, and 7 bases separated the two germline ends. CDR3 in DNA: TGTGCCAGCAGTGTAGCCGAGAACACTGAAGCTTTCTTT. Translating gives CASSVAENTEAFF.

This clonotype was detected once. The chain carries TRBV5-1 and TRBJ2-3; D not certain. CDR3 size: 13 residues. Germline-derived CDR1 and CDR2 are SGHRS and YFSETQ. Between the trimmed V and J ends, which lost 7 bases and 0 bases, there was a span of 9 bases. Here the CDR3 reads CASAPKSTDTQYF. DNA for the CDR3: TGCGCCAGCGCCCCAAAAAGCACAGATACGCAGTATTTT.

The table lists this clonotype with many counts. This sequence joins TRBV10-3 and TRBJ2-1, with TRBD2 identical over 7 bases. Germline V CDR1 and CDR2: ENHRY, SYGVKD. The V and J ends lost 6 bases and 8 bases, in that order; junction bases with no gene match: 7. The length of the CDR3 is 13 residues. CDR3 DNA sequence: TGTGCCATCAGCAGCGGACTAGATGATGAGCAGTTCTTC. Its protein is CAISSGLDDEQFF.

This clonotype was observed a handful of times. This chain connects TRBV6-2 or TRBV6-3 to TRBJ1-2; TRBD1 matches 7 bases. After removal of 0 bases from V and 8 bases from J, the junction contained 12 bases not matched to a gene. The V gene's germline CDR1 is MNHEY and CDR2 SVGEGT. The CDR3 is 16 residues long. The CDR3, as DNA: TGTGCCAGCAGTTACTCGTCTATCCAGGGGGTACGCGGCTACACCTTC. This encodes CASSYSSIQGVRGYTF.

The V gene is TRBV25-1, the J gene TRBJ1-4; 9 nucleotides align to TRBD1. Germline-derived CDR1 and CDR2 are MGHDK and SYGVNS. V lost 3 bases, J lost 3 bases, and 8 bases stayed unmatched. This CDR3 spans 17 amino acids. CDR3 DNA sequence: TGTGCCAGCAGTGATAGAACAGGGGGCAAGGCTAATGAAAAACTGTTTTTT. It translates to CASSDRTGGKANEKLFF. The full variable domain, its missing parts supplied by reference TRBV25-1 and TRBJ1-4, is EADIYQTPRYLVIGTGKKITLECSQTMGHDKMYWYQQDPGMELHLIHYSYGVNSTEKGDLSSESTVSRIRTEHFPLTLESARPSHTSQYLCASSDRTGGKANEKLFFGSGTQLSVL.

This clonotype was picked up a small number of times. The chain is built from TRBV2 and TRBJ1-1; no firm D call. This CDR3 spans 12 amino acids. The germline gives CDR1 SNHLY, CDR2 FYNNEI. V was cut by 8 bases and J by 11 bases, with 18 bases left in between. Here the CDR3 DNA reads TGTGCCAGCTTTCGTAGTCAAGCGAGTGCTTTCTTT. Translating gives CASFRSQASAFF.

The chain carries TRBV3-1 and TRBJ2-5; 8 positions agree with TRBD1. Matching the DNA end better, TRBJ2-1 makes the J call doubtful. The germline gives CDR1 LGHDT, CDR2 YNNKEL (reference sequence). The CDR3 loop spans 16 amino acids. CDR3 loop: CASSQGAVTGERSQFF. The CDR3 DNA is TGTGCCAGCAGCCAAGGTGCAGTGACAGGGGAAAGGTCCCAGTTCTTC.

The CDR3: CASSQETSGDRAQYF. Here the CDR3 DNA reads TGCGCCAGCAGCCAAGAAACTAGCGGGGACAGGGCCCAGTACTTC. This chain connects TRBV4-1 to TRBJ2-7; TRBD2 is a possible D gene (10 bases). The germline V gene has CDR1 MGHRA and CDR2 YSYEKL. V shed 0 bases and J shed 10 bases, with 19 bases lying between them. This CDR3 contains 15 residues.

The rearrangement joins TRBV24-1 to TRBJ2-2; D unclear. Germline V gene lookup returns CDR1 KGHDR and CDR2 SFDVKD. The CDR3 has 16 residues. Trimming removed 6 bases from V and 0 bases from J, with 13 bases in between. CDR3 nucleotide sequence: TGTGCCACCAGTACCGCCGGCGTCGCGAACACCGGGGAGCTGTTTTTT. It is translated as CATSTAGVANTGELFF.

The J gene is TRBJ2-1, the V gene TRBV23-1, with 13 bases that match TRBD2. TRBJ2-7 explains the end of the DNA better; the J call may be wrong. TRBV23-1 is treated as an ORF (open reading frame) with a function not yet certain. The CDR3 is 15 amino acids. CDR3 region: CASTPTSGGYNEQYF. CDR3 sequence (DNA): TGCGCCAGCACCCCGACTAGCGGGGGGTACAATGAGCAGTACTTC.

To note about this clonotype: The junction departs from the called germline gene at one end, perhaps through a read error. Here the CDR3 DNA reads TGTGCCGGCAGTCCTTTTCAGGGGAACCACGAGCAGTACTTC. Translating gives CAGSPFQGNHEQYF. V is TRBV6-5 and J is TRBJ2-7; the D gene is possibly TRBD1 (6 bases). This CDR3 region has 14 residues. CDR1 MNHEY and CDR2 SVGAGI come from the germline V gene.

This clonotype was seen a handful of times. The CDR3 DNA reads as TGCGCCAGCAGCCAAAGGGAGGGGCCCTACGAGCAGTACTTC. It translates to CASSQREGPYEQYF. The chain links TRBV4-1 to TRBJ2-7, with TRBD2 identical over 7 bases. V shed 2 bases and J 2 bases; nucleotides not matched to a gene: 3. The CDR3 sequence is 14 residues long. In germline, CDR1 is MGHRA, CDR2 YSYEKL.

The V and J genes are TRBV20-1 and TRBJ2-7, with 8 bases that match TRBD1. The V segment lost 7 bases and the J segment 6 bases; nucleotides outside the gene matches: 8. Germline V CDR1 and CDR2: DFQATT, SNEGSKA (reference sequence). This CDR3 contains 12 residues. This CDR3 is CSVVGQGGEQYF. CDR3 coding DNA: TGCAGTGTCGTCGGACAGGGAGGCGAGCAGTACTTC.

CDR3 loop: CASSLRQGGDEQYF. CDR3 nucleotides: TGTGCCAGCAGCTTGAGACAGGGAGGCGACGAGCAGTACTTC. This rearrangement joins TRBV7-9 to TRBJ2-1, with D maybe TRBD1 (7 bases). The better agreement between TRBJ2-7 and the DNA end casts doubt on the J call. The CDR3 is 14 residues long. Germline assignment: CDR1 SEHNR and CDR2 FQNEAQ (reference sequence).

The table lists this clonotype with a few counts. CDR3: CASSLLKAEGTYSDPDTQYF. In DNA form, the CDR3 reads TGTGCCAGCAGCTTGTTAAAGGCGGAGGGAACTTACTCGGATCCAGATACGCAGTATTTT. V gene TRBV11-2 combines with J gene TRBJ2-3; D might be TRBD2 (6 bases). CDR3 size: 20 residues. With 3 bases removed from V and 4 bases from J, the gap between germline ends came to 29 bases. CDR1 is SGHAT and CDR2 is FQNNGV in the germline V gene.

The sample holds a few counts of this clonotype. V gene TRBV4-1 combines with J gene TRBJ2-1; D gene unclear. Germline V gene sequence: CDR1 MGHRA, CDR2 YSYEKL. CDR3 length: 15 residues. Trimming left V 0 bases short and J 4 bases short, with 10 bases between. CDR3: CASSQDKVGYNEQFF. CDR3 DNA: TGCGCCAGCAGCCAAGATAAGGTCGGGTACAATGAGCAGTTCTTC.

The rearrangement links TRBV6-2 or TRBV6-3 to TRBJ2-3, with D hard to call. The germline gives CDR1 MNHEY, CDR2 SVGEGT. The ends were cut back, 3 bases at V and 6 bases at J, with 25 bases in the middle. This CDR3 has 18 amino acids. DNA for the CDR3: TGTGCCAGCAGTTATTCTGACCTAAATCGCCGTCCTTGGGATACGCAGTATTTT. Protein product: CASSYSDLNRRPWDTQYF.

The V call is TRBV9, the J call TRBJ2-2; 8 bases are a match to TRBD1. This CDR3 contains 16 residues. The J segment lost 6 bases and the V segment lost 0 bases, leaving 7 bases of the junction unmatched. Germline V gives CDR1 SGDLS, CDR2 YYNGEE. The chain's CDR3 is CASSVGAGGVSGELFF. CDR3 DNA: TGTGCCAGCAGCGTAGGGGCAGGGGGCGTCTCCGGGGAGCTGTTTTTT.

This clonotype was observed a few times. One end of the junction is discordant with germline, which a read error may explain. The rearrangement joins TRBV5-1 to TRBJ2-3; 9 bases are shared with TRBD2. The CDR3 consists of 16 residues. Germline V gene sequence: CDR1 SGHRS, CDR2 YFSETQ. This CDR3 is CASSPREGRETDTQYF. Here the CDR3 DNA reads TGTGCCAGCAGTCCGCGGGAGGGCCGAGAAACAGATACGCAGTATTTT.

The V and J genes are TRBV20-1 and TRBJ1-1, with D hard to call. V was trimmed by 5 bases and J by 1 base, leaving 8 bases between them. The CDR3 spans 12 residues. Per the germline V gene, CDR1 is DFQATT and CDR2 is SNEGSKA (reference sequence). CDR3 residues: CSAPDENTEAFF. The CDR3 coding sequence is TGCAGTGCTCCGGACGAGAACACTGAAGCTTTCTTT.